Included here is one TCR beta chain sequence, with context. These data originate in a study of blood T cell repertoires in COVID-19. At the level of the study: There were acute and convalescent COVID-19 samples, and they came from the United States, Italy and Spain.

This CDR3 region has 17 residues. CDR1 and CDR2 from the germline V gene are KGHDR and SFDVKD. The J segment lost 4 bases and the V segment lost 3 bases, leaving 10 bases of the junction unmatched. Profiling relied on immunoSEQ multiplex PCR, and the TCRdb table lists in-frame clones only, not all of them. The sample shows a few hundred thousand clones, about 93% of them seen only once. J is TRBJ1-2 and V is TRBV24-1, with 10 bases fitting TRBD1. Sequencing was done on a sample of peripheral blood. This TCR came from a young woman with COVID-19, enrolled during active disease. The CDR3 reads CATSDPGGDRGVYGYTF. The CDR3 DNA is TGTGCCACCAGTGATCCGGGTGGGGACAGGGGTGTCTATGGCTACACCTTC.